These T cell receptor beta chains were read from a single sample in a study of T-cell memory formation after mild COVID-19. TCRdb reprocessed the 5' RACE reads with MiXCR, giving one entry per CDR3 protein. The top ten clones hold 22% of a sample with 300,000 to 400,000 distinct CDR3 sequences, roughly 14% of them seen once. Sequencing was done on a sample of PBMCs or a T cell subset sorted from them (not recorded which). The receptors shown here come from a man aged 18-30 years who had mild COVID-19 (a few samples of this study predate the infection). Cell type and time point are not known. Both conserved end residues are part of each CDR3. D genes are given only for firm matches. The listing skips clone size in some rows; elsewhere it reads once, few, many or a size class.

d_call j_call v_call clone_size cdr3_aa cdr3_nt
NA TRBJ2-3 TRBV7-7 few CASSLDGGLTDTQYF TGTGCTAGCAGCTTAGATGGGGGGCTCACAGATACGCAGTATTTT
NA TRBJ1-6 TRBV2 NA CASIQDSPYNSPLHF TGTGCCAGCATCCAGGACAGCCCCTATAATTCACCCCTCCACTTT
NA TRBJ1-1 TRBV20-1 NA CSARVGGVYTEAFF TGCAGTGCTAGGGTGGGGGGAGTCTACACTGAAGCTTTCTTT
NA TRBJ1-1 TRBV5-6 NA CASSLVGSGAFF TGTGCCAGCAGCTTGGTAGGGAGCGGAGCTTTCTTT
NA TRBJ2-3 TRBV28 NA CASSDPTRHTDTQYF TGTGCCAGCAGTGATCCAACAAGGCACACAGATACGCAGTATTTT
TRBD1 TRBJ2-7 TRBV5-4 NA CASSYSGGFSEQYF TGTGCCAGCAGCTACTCAGGGGGTTTCTCCGAGCAGTACTTC
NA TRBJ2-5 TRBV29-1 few CSVPQFGQETQYF TGCAGCGTCCCGCAATTCGGGCAAGAGACCCAGTACTTC
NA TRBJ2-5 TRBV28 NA CASSSWVETQYF TGTGCCAGCAGTTCCTGGGTAGAGACCCAGTACTTC
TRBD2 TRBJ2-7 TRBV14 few CASSQDIAGEQYF TGTGCCAGCAGCCAAGACATAGCGGGAGAGCAGTACTTC
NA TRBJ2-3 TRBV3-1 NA CASSLIGGPNTDTQYF TGTGCCAGCAGCCTAATCGGGGGACCAAACACAGATACGCAGTATTTT
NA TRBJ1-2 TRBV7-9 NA CASSSREIHNYGYTF TGTGCCAGCAGCTCCAGGGAGATCCATAACTATGGCTACACCTTC
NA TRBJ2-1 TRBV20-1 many CSALGGISLYNEQFF TGCAGTGCTCTGGGGGGCATCTCACTCTACAATGAGCAGTTCTTC
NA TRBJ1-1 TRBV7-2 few CASSLAGRGTEAFF TGTGCCAGCAGCTTAGCGGGAAGAGGCACTGAAGCTTTCTTT
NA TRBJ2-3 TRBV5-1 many CASSLGPGSDTQYF TGCGCCAGCAGCTTGGGCCCGGGTTCAGATACGCAGTATTTT
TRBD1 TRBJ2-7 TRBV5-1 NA CASKIRGTGYEQYF TGCGCCAGCAAAATCAGAGGGACAGGCTACGAGCAGTACTTC
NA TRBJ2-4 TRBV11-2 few CASSPDGGPRYIQYF TGTGCCAGCAGCCCCGACGGTGGGCCCAGGTACATTCAGTACTTC
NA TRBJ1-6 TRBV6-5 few CASSDGEPLHF TGTGCCAGCAGTGATGGGGAACCCCTCCACTTT
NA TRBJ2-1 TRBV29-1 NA CSTQGYEQFF TGCAGCACCCAAGGGTATGAGCAGTTCTTC
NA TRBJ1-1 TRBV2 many CASSPFPGGAFF TGTGCCAGCAGTCCATTCCCCGGCGGAGCTTTCTTT